A selection of T cell receptor beta chains follows, all from one sample in a study of T cells after yellow fever vaccination. TCRdb reprocessed the 5' RACE reads via MiXCR and lists one record per CDR3 protein. The sample records some 560,000 distinct CDR3 sequences, roughly 19% being singletons. This specimen consisted of PBMCs, obtained 15 days after the yellow fever booster vaccination. These receptors were obtained from a man between 25 and 39 years old who received the YFV17D yellow fever vaccine. Each CDR3 is given with its conserved first and last residue. Each record gives: V gene, D gene, clone size, J gene, CDR3 DNA, CDR3 protein. A D gene is named only where the DNA matches it firmly. Not all rows give a size; the values are once, few, many and, for expanded clones, a class.

v_gene: TRBV29-1; d_gene: TRBD2; abundance: NA; j_gene: TRBJ2-3; CDR3nt: TGCAGCGTTGAAGACCCCGGGGCTAGCGGGAGCACAGATACGCAGTATTTT; CDR3aa: CSVEDPGASGSTDTQYF
v_gene: TRBV19; d_gene: TRBD2; abundance: NA; j_gene: TRBJ2-1; CDR3nt: TGTGCCAGTAGTACTGGCGGGAGGACCTACAATGAGCAGTTCTTC; CDR3aa: CASSTGGRTYNEQFF
v_gene: TRBV29-1; d_gene: TRBD1; abundance: NA; j_gene: TRBJ1-1; CDR3nt: TGCAGCGTTGACCAGGGGGACAGAGCTTTCTTT; CDR3aa: CSVDQGDRAFF
v_gene: TRBV12-5; d_gene: NA; abundance: few; j_gene: TRBJ2-7; CDR3nt: TGTGCTAGTGGTTTGGTAGGGAGCGAGCAGTACTTC; CDR3aa: CASGLVGSEQYF
v_gene: TRBV23-1; d_gene: NA; abundance: NA; j_gene: TRBJ2-5; CDR3nt: TGCGCCAGCAGTCAAGTGGACATCCAAGAGACCCAGTACTTC; CDR3aa: CASSQVDIQETQYF
v_gene: TRBV3-1; d_gene: TRBD2; abundance: NA; j_gene: TRBJ2-2; CDR3nt: TGTGCCAGCAGCCAAGGGACTCCCGGGGGGGCCGGGGAGCTGTTTTTT; CDR3aa: CASSQGTPGGAGELFF
v_gene: TRBV27; d_gene: NA; abundance: NA; j_gene: TRBJ2-6; CDR3nt: TGTGCCAGCAACGGGGCTGGGGCCAACGTCCTGACTTTC; CDR3aa: CASNGAGANVLTF
v_gene: TRBV20-1; d_gene: NA; abundance: few; j_gene: TRBJ2-7; CDR3nt: TGCAGTGCTAGAGTGGGCGGCGAGCAGTACTTC; CDR3aa: CSARVGGEQYF
v_gene: TRBV6-1; d_gene: NA; abundance: NA; j_gene: TRBJ2-4; CDR3nt: TGTGCCAGCAGCCCGGGTAGCGGCTACATAGCCAAAAACATTCAGTACTTC; CDR3aa: CASSPGSGYIAKNIQYF
v_gene: TRBV5-1; d_gene: TRBD1; abundance: few; j_gene: TRBJ2-7; CDR3nt: TGCGCCAGCAGTTCTGGTACAGGGGCATCCTACGAGCAGTACTTC; CDR3aa: CASSSGTGASYEQYF
v_gene: TRBV5-6; d_gene: TRBD2; abundance: NA; j_gene: TRBJ2-5; CDR3nt: TGTGCCAGCAACTCGGGAGGGTTCGAGACCCAGTACTTC; CDR3aa: CASNSGGFETQYF
v_gene: TRBV5-1; d_gene: NA; abundance: few; j_gene: TRBJ2-3; CDR3nt: TGCGCCAGCAGCTTGGAGGCCTCGACTAGCACAGATACGCAGTATTTT; CDR3aa: CASSLEASTSTDTQYF
v_gene: TRBV6-5; d_gene: NA; abundance: few; j_gene: TRBJ2-1; CDR3nt: TGTGCCAGCAGTTACTCGAATTCGGCAGTCCCTGACAATGAGCAGTTCTTC; CDR3aa: CASSYSNSAVPDNEQFF
v_gene: TRBV7-2; d_gene: TRBD2; abundance: NA; j_gene: TRBJ2-1; CDR3nt: TGTGCCAGCAGCTTAGGACTAGCGGACCAGCAGTTCTTC; CDR3aa: CASSLGLADQQFF
v_gene: TRBV6-1; d_gene: TRBD1; abundance: few; j_gene: TRBJ1-1; CDR3nt: TGTGCCAGCACGGCAATTAGGGGGCACGTGAACACTGAAGCTTTCTTT; CDR3aa: CASTAIRGHVNTEAFF
v_gene: TRBV5-6; d_gene: NA; abundance: few; j_gene: TRBJ2-1; CDR3nt: TGTGCCAGCAGCTTGGTACAGGGTACGAGGTATGAGCAGTTCTTC; CDR3aa: CASSLVQGTRYEQFF
v_gene: TRBV6-5; d_gene: NA; abundance: few; j_gene: TRBJ2-2; CDR3nt: TGTGCCAGCAGAAGGGATGGGGAGCTGTTTTTT; CDR3aa: CASRRDGELFF
v_gene: TRBV7-9; d_gene: NA; abundance: few; j_gene: TRBJ2-7; CDR3nt: TGTGCCAGCAGCCAAGGACAGATAAACGAGCAGTACTTC; CDR3aa: CASSQGQINEQYF
v_gene: TRBV20-1; d_gene: TRBD2; abundance: few; j_gene: TRBJ2-5; CDR3nt: TGCAGTGCGGATCCCACGGGAGGCCCGCAGCGGGAGACCCAGTACTTC; CDR3aa: CSADPTGGPQRETQYF
v_gene: TRBV29-1; d_gene: NA; abundance: NA; j_gene: TRBJ2-6; CDR3nt: TGCAGCGTTGACGTAGGAGCTGGGGCCAACGTCCTGACTTTC; CDR3aa: CSVDVGAGANVLTF
v_gene: TRBV10-3; d_gene: NA; abundance: few; j_gene: TRBJ2-3; CDR3nt: TGTGCCATCAGTGAGGGACCCCAATATAGCACGGATACGCAGTATTTT; CDR3aa: CAISEGPQYSTDTQYF
v_gene: TRBV10-2; d_gene: NA; abundance: NA; j_gene: TRBJ2-7; CDR3nt: TGCGCCAGCAGTGACTACTGGCAGGAGCAGTACTTC; CDR3aa: CASSDYWQEQYF
v_gene: TRBV7-8; d_gene: NA; abundance: few; j_gene: TRBJ2-1; CDR3nt: TGTGCCAGCAGCTTACGCAGGAACTACAATGAGCAGTTCTTC; CDR3aa: CASSLRRNYNEQFF
v_gene: TRBV11-2; d_gene: TRBD2; abundance: NA; j_gene: TRBJ2-3; CDR3nt: TGTGCCAGCAGCACAGACCCGGGACTAGCAGCTCTAGATACGCAGTATTTT; CDR3aa: CASSTDPGLAALDTQYF
v_gene: TRBV7-7; d_gene: NA; abundance: once; j_gene: TRBJ1-6; CDR3nt: TGTGCTAGCAGCTCCGACGGGAGTTCACCCCTCCACTTT; CDR3aa: CASSSDGSSPLHF
v_gene: TRBV7-3; d_gene: TRBD1; abundance: few; j_gene: TRBJ2-1; CDR3nt: TGTGCCAGCAGCCCCGGGACAGGGTCAGGTGAGCAGTTCTTC; CDR3aa: CASSPGTGSGEQFF
v_gene: TRBV12-3/TRBV12-4; d_gene: NA; abundance: NA; j_gene: TRBJ2-4; CDR3nt: TGTGCCAGCAGTAACAGGTCTCCTAAAAACATTCAGTACTTC; CDR3aa: CASSNRSPKNIQYF
v_gene: TRBV4-3; d_gene: NA; abundance: NA; j_gene: TRBJ2-7; CDR3nt: TGCGCCAGCAGCCATACTCTAAGCTACGAGCAGTACTTC; CDR3aa: CASSHTLSYEQYF
v_gene: TRBV20-1; d_gene: TRBD2; abundance: few; j_gene: TRBJ2-1; CDR3nt: TGCAGTGCTAGACTTCCTAGCGGGAGGGCCCATGAGCAGTTCTTC; CDR3aa: CSARLPSGRAHEQFF
v_gene: TRBV20-1; d_gene: TRBD2; abundance: few; j_gene: TRBJ2-1; CDR3nt: TGCAGTGCTGGGAGCGGGAGAGATTACAATGAGCAGTTCTTC; CDR3aa: CSAGSGRDYNEQFF
v_gene: TRBV7-2; d_gene: TRBD2; abundance: few; j_gene: TRBJ2-7; CDR3nt: TGTGCCAGCAGACCCTCCGGGACTAGCTCCTACGAGCAGTACTTC; CDR3aa: CASRPSGTSSYEQYF